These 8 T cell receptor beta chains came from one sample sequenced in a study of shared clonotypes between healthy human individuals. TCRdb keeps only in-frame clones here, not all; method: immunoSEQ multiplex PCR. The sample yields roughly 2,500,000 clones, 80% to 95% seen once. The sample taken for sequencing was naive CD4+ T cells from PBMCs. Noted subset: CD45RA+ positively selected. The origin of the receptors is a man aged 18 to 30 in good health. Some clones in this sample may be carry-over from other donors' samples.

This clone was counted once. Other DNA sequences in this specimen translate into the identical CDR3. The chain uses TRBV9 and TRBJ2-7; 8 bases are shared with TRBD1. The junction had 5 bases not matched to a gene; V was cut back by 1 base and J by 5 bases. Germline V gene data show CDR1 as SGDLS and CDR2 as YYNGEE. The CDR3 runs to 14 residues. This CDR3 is CASSVSPDRDEQYF. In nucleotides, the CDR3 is TGTGCCAGCAGCGTATCTCCGGACAGGGACGAGCAGTACTTC. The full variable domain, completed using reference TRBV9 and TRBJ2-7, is DSGVTQTPKHLITATGQRVTLRCSPRSGDLSVYWYQQSLDQGLQFLIQYYNGEERAKGNILERFSAQQFPDLHSELNLSSLELGDSALYFCASSVSPDRDEQYFGPGTRLTVT.

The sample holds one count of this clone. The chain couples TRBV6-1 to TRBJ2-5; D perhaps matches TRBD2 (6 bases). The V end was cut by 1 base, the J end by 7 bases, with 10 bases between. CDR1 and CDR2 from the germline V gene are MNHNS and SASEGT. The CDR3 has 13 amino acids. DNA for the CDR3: TGTGCCAGCAGTGAAGAAGCGGGCGGGACCCAGTACTTC. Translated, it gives CASSEEAGGTQYF.

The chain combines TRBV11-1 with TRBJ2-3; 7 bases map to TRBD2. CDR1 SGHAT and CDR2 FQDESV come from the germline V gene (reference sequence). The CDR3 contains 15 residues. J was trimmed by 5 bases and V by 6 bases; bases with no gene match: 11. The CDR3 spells CASSEQGGSQDTQYF. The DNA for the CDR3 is TGTGCCAGCAGTGAGCAAGGCGGGAGTCAAGATACGCAGTATTTT.

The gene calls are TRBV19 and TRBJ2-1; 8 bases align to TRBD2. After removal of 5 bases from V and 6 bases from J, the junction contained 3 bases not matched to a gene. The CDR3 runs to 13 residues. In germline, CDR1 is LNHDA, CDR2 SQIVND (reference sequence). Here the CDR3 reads CASSRTSLNEQFF. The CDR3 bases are TGTGCCAGTAGTCGGACTAGCCTCAATGAGCAGTTCTTC. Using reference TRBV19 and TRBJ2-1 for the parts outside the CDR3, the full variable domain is DGGITQSPKYLFRKEGQNVTLSCEQNLNHDAMYWYRQDPGQGLRLIYYSQIVNDFQKGDIAEGYSVSREKKESFPLTVTSAQKNPTAFYLCASSRTSLNEQFFGPGTRLTVL.

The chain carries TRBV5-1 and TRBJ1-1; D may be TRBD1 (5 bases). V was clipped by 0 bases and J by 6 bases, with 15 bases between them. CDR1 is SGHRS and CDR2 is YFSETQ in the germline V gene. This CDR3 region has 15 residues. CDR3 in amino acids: CASSLAGREGSEAFF. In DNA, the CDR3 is TGCGCCAGCAGCTTGGCCGGCAGGGAAGGATCTGAAGCTTTCTTT.

As DNA, the CDR3 is TGTGCCAGTAGGAGGACAGGGGTTCATAATCAGCCCCAGCATTTT. Residues: CASRRTGVHNQPQHF. The genes are TRBV19 and TRBJ1-5; the match to TRBD1 covers 9 bases. Germline loops: CDR1 LNHDA, CDR2 SQIVND (reference sequence). V lost 6 bases and J lost 4; bases outside the gene matches: 7. The CDR3 spans 15 residues.

The DNA of the CDR3 is TGTGCCAGCTCACCACCGAATCCAGGACAGGGATACGAGCAGTACTTC. Translating gives CASSPPNPGQGYEQYF. The V call is TRBV18, the J call TRBJ2-7; 8 bases align to TRBD1. This CDR3 is 16 amino acids long. V dropped 0 bases and J dropped 4; count of bases not matched to a gene: 8. CDR1 KGHSH and CDR2 LQKENI come from the germline V gene. Using reference TRBV18 and TRBJ2-7 for the parts outside the CDR3, the full variable domain is NAGVMQNPRHLVRRRGQEARLRCSPMKGHSHVYWYRQLPEEGLKFMVYLQKENIIDESGMPKERFSAEFPKEGPSILRIQQVVRGDSAAYFCASSPPNPGQGYEQYFGPGTRLTVT.

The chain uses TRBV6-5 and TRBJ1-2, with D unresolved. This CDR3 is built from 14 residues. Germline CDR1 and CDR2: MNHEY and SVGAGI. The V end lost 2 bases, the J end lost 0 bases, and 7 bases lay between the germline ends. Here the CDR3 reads CASSYRSTNYGYTF. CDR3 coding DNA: TGTGCCAGCAGTTACAGGAGCACTAACTATGGCTACACCTTC.